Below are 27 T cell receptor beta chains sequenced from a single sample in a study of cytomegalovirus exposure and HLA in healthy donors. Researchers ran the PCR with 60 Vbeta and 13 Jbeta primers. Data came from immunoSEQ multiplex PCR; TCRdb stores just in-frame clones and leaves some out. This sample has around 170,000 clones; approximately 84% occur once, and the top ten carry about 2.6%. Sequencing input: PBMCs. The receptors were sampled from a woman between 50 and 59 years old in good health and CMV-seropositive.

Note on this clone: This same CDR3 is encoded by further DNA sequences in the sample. The DNA of the CDR3 is TGCGCCAGCCGGACATCCATGAACACTGAAGCTTTCTTT. Protein: CASRTSMNTEAFF. V and J are TRBV5-1 and TRBJ1-1; D is possibly TRBD1 (5 bases). CDR1 is SGHRS, CDR2 YFSETQ, per germline. Between the trimmed V and J ends, which lost 7 bases and 0 bases, there was a span of 10 bases. CDR3 size: 13 residues.

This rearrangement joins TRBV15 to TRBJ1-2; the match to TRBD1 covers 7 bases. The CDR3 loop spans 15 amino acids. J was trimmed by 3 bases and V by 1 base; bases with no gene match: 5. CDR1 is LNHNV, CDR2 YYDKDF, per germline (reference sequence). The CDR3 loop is CATSRGSGGDYGYTF. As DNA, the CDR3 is TGTGCCACCAGCAGAGGCTCAGGGGGTGACTATGGCTACACCTTC.

The DNA for the CDR3 is TGTGCCAGCAGCTTATATCCTAGCGGGGGGACCCACAGTGAGCAGTTCTTC. It specifies CASSLYPSGGTHSEQFF. The chain recombines TRBV7-6 with TRBJ2-1, with 11 nucleotides matching TRBD2. CDR1 and CDR2 (germline): SGHVS, FNYEAQ. CDR3 length: 17 amino acids. V shed 2 bases and J 9 bases; nucleotides not matched to a gene: 12.

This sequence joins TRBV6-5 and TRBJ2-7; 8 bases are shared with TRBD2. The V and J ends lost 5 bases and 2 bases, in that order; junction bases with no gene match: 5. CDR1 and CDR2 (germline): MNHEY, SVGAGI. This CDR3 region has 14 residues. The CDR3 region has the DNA TGTGCCAGCAGTGTCGGGGGGGTAACCTACGAGCAGTACTTC. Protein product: CASSVGGVTYEQYF.

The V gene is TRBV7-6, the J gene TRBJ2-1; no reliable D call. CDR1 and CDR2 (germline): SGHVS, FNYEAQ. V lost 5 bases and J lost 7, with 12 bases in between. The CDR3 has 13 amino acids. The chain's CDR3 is CASSPPTENEQFF. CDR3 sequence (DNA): TGTGCCAGCAGCCCCCCCACGGAGAATGAGCAGTTCTTC.

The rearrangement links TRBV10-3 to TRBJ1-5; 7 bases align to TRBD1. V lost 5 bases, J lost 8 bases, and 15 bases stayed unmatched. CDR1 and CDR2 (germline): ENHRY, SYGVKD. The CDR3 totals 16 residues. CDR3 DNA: TGTGCCATCAGTCCCGGACAGGCAACTGTAGGGGAGCCCCAGCATTTT. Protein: CAISPGQATVGEPQHF.

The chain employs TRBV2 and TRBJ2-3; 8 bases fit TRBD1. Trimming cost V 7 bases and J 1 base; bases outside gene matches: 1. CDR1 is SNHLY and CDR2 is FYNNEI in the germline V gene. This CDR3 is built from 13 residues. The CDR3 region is CASMTGGTDTQYF. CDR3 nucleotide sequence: TGTGCCAGCATGACAGGGGGCACAGATACGCAGTATTTT. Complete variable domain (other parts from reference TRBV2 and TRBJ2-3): EPEVTQTPSHQVTQMGQEVILRCVPISNHLYFYWYRQILGQKVEFLVSFYNNEISEKSEIFDDQFSVERPDGSNFTLKIRSTKLEDSAMYFCASMTGGTDTQYFGPGTRLTVL.

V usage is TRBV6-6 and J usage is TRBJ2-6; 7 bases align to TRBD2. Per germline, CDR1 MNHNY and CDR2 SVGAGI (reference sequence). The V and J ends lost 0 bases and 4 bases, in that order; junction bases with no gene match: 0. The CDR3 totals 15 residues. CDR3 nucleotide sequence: TGTGCCAGCAGTTACTCGCGGGGGGGGGCCAACGTCCTGACTTTC. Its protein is CASSYSRGGANVLTF.

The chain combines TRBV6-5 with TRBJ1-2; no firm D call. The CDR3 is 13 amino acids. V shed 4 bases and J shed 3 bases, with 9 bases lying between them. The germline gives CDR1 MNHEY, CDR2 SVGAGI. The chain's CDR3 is CASSLREDYGYTF. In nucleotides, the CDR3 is TGTGCCAGCAGTTTACGGGAGGACTATGGCTACACCTTC.

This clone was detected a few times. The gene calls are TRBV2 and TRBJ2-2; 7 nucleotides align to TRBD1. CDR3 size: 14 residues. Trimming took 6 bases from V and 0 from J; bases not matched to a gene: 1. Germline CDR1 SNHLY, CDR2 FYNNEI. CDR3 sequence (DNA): TGTGCCAGCAGGGGGACAGCGAACACCGGGGAGCTGTTTTTT. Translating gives CASRGTANTGELFF.

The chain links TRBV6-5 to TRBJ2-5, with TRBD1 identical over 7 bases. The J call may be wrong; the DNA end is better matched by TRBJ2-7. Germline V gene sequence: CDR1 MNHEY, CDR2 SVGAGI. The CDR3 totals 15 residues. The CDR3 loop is CASSYRDSGSYEQYF. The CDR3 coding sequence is TGTGCCAGCAGTTACAGGGACAGTGGGTCCTACGAGCAGTACTTC.

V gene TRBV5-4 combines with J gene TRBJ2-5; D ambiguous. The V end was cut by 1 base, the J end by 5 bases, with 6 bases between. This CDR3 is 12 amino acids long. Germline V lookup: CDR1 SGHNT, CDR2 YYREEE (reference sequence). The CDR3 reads CASSLIAETQYF. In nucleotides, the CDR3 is TGTGCCAGCAGCTTGATCGCGGAGACCCAGTACTTC.

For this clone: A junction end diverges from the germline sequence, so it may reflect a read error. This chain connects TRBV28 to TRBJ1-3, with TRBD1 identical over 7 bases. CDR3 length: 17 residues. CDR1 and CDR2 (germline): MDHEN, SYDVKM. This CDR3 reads CAGSLRRGRISGNTIYF. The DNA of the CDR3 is TGTGCCGGCAGTTTAAGGAGGGGGCGAATCTCTGGAAACACCATATATTTT.

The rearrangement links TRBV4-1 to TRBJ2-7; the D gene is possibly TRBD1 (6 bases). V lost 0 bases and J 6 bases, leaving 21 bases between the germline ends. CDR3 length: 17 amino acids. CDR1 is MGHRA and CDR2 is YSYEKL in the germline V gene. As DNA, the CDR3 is TGCGCCAGCAGCCAAGATCGGGACACCCGGCGGATTCCCGAGCAGTACTTC. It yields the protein CASSQDRDTRRIPEQYF.

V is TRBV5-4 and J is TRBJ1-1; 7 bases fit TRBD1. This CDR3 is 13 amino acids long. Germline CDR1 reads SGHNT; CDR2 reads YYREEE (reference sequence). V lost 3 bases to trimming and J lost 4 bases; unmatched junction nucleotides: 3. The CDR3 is CASSSQGSTEAFF. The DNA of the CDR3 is TGTGCCAGCAGCTCACAGGGGTCCACTGAAGCTTTCTTT.

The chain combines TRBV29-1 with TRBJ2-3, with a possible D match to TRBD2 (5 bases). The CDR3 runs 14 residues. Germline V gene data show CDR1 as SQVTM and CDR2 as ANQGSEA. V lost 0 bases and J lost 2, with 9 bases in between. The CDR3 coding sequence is TGCAGCGTTGAAGATCTGGACTTCACAGATACGCAGTATTTT. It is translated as CSVEDLDFTDTQYF.

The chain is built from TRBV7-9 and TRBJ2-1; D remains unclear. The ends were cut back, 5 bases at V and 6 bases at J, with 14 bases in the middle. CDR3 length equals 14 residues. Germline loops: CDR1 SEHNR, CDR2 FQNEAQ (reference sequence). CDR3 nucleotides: TGTGCCAGCAGCGCCATCGAGTTTGGCAATGAGCAGTTCTTC. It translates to CASSAIEFGNEQFF.

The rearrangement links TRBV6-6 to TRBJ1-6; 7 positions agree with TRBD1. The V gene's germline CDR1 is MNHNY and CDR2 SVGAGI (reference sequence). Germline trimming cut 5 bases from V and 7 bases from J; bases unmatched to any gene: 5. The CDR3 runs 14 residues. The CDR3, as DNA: TGTGCCAGCAGTGACAGGGCCCCAAATTCACCCCTCCACTTT. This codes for CASSDRAPNSPLHF.

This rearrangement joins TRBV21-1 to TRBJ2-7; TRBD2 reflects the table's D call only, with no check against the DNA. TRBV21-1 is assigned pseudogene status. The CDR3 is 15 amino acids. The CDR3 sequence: CASSKERLSSYEQYF. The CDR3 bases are TGTGCCAGCAGCAAAGAACGGTTGAGCTCCTACGAGCAGTACTTC.

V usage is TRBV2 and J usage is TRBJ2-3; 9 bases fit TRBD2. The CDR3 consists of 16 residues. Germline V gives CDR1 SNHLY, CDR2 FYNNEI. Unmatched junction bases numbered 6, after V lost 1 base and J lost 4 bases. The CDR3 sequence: CASSEGWAGGADTQYF. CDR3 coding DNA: TGTGCCAGCAGTGAAGGCTGGGCGGGGGGGGCAGATACGCAGTATTTT.

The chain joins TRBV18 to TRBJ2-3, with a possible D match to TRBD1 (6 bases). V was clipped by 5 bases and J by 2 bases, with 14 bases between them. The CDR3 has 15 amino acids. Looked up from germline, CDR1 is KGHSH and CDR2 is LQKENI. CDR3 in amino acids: CASSLRQEITDTQYF. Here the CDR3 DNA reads TGTGCCAGCTCATTGAGACAGGAGATCACAGATACGCAGTATTTT.

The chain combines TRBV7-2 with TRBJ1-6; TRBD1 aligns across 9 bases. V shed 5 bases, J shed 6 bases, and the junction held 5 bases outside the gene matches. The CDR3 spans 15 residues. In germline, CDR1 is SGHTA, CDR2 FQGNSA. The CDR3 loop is CASSPQGAINSPLHF. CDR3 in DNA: TGTGCCAGCAGCCCACAGGGGGCCATTAATTCACCCCTCCACTTT.

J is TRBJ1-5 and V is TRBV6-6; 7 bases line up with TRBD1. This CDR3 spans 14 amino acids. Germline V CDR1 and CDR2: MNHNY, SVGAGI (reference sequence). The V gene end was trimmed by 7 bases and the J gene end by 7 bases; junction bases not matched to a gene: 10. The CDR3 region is CASTLQGIGQPQHF. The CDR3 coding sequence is TGTGCCAGCACCTTACAGGGGATCGGGCAGCCCCAGCATTTT.

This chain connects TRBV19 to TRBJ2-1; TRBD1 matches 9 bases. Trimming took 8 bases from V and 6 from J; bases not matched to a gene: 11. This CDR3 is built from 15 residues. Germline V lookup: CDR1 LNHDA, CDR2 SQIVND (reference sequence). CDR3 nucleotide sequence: TGTGCCAGTCAGTCCGGTGAACAGGGGGCCAATGAGCAGTTCTTC. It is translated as CASQSGEQGANEQFF. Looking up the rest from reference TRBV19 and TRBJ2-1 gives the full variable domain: DGGITQSPKYLFRKEGQNVTLSCEQNLNHDAMYWYRQDPGQGLRLIYYSQIVNDFQKGDIAEGYSVSREKKESFPLTVTSAQKNPTAFYLCASQSGEQGANEQFFGPGTRLTVL.

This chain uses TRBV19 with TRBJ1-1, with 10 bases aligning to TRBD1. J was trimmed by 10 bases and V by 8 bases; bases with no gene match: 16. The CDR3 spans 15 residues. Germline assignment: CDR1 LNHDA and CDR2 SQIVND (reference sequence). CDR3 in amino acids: CASADRGTRGIGAFF. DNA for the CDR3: TGTGCCAGTGCGGACAGGGGGACTAGAGGGATTGGAGCTTTCTTT. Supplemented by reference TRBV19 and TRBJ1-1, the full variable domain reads DGGITQSPKYLFRKEGQNVTLSCEQNLNHDAMYWYRQDPGQGLRLIYYSQIVNDFQKGDIAEGYSVSREKKESFPLTVTSAQKNPTAFYLCASADRGTRGIGAFFGQGTRLTVV.

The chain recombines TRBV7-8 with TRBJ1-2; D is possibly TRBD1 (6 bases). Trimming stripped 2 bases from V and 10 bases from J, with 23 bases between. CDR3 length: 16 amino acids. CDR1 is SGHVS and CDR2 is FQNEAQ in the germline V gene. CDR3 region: CASSLITTGTIVDYTF. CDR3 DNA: TGTGCCAGCAGCTTAATAACTACAGGGACAATAGTTGACTACACCTTC.

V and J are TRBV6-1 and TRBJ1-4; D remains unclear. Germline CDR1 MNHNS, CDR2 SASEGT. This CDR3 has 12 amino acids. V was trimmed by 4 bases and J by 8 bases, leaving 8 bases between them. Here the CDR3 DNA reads TGTGCCAGCAGTGTGTTACGGGAAAAACTGTTTTTT. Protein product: CASSVLREKLFF.